Listed here are 3 T cell receptor beta chains from one sample, sequenced in a study of cytomegalovirus exposure and HLA in healthy donors. 13 Jbeta primers and 60 Vbeta primers were used for the PCR. TCRdb's table, derived via immunoSEQ multiplex PCR, lists solely in-frame clones and lacks some. Among under 150,000 clones, about 76% were seen once, and the ten largest hold around 1.3%. Input material: PBMCs. These receptors originate from a woman between 40 and 50 years old in good health and CMV-seronegative.

The count of this clone is one. This chain links TRBV5-5 with TRBJ1-6, with TRBD1 identical over 7 bases. Germline V gene lookup returns CDR1 SGHKS and CDR2 YYEKEE (reference sequence). This CDR3 spans 15 amino acids. The J segment lost 8 bases and the V segment lost 0 bases, leaving 5 bases of the junction unmatched. CDR3 DNA sequence: TGTGCCAGCAGCTTGGGGGGGACAGAAGATTCACCCCTCCACTTT. Protein sequence: CASSLGGTEDSPLHF.

This chain uses TRBV2 with TRBJ1-5; tentatively, D is TRBD1 (6 bases). The CDR3 is made up of 13 amino acids. The germline CDR1 and CDR2 sequences are SNHLY and FYNNEI. V lost 9 bases to trimming and J lost 7 bases, with 16 bases between them. For the CDR3, the DNA is TGTGCCAGTCGCCCCAGGGGCACGCAGCCCCAGCATTTT. This translates into CASRPRGTQPQHF.

CDR3 nucleotides: TGTGCCAGCATCCGGGGAGGACAGGGGGCCACTGAAGCTTTCTTT. Translation: CASIRGGQGATEAFF. The V and J genes are TRBV27 and TRBJ1-1; 11 bases line up with TRBD1. The CDR3 spans 15 residues. V shed 7 bases and J 4 bases; nucleotides not matched to a gene: 8. The V gene's germline CDR1 is MNHEY and CDR2 SMNVEV (reference sequence).